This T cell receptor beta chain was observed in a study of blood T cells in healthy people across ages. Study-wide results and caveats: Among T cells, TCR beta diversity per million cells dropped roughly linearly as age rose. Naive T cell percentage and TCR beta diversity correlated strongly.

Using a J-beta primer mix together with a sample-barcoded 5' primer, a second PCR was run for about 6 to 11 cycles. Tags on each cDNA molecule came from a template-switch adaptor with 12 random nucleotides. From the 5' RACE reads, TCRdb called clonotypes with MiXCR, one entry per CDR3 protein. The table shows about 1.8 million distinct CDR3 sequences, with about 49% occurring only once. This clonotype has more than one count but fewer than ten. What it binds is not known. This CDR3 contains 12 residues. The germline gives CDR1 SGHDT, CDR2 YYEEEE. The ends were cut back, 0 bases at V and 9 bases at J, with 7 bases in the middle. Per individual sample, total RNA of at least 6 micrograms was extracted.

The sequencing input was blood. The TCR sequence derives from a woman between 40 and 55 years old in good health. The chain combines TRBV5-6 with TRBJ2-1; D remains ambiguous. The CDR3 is CASSLATSEQFF. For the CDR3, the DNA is TGTGCCAGCAGCTTGGCTACGAGTGAGCAGTTCTTC.